Here is one T cell receptor (beta chain) with its context. Its antigen is currently unknown. An Oncomine TCR Beta short-read assay was used to sequence the DNA from cultured CD4+ T cells. TCRdb reanalysed the PCR reads using MiXCR and keeps one entry per CDR3 protein. The sample consists of some 21,000 distinct CDR3 sequences, 50% to 70% of them appearing once. This specimen belongs to a study of vaccination and CD4 T cells after COVID-19. Per germline, CDR1 MNHEY and CDR2 SVGAGI. V was shortened by 2 bases and J by 0 bases, with 8 bases between the two germline ends. CDR3 length equals 15 residues. Specified treatment: roughly 11-day PBMC culture with coronavirus spike peptide pools or control peptides (ViraFEST assay).

V and J are TRBV6-5 and TRBJ1-3; D is undetermined. The sample in question was CD4+ T cells from blood, cultured in vitro, obtained after SARS-CoV-2 vaccination. The sequence was collected from a human donor who received a COVID-19 vaccine. Here the CDR3 reads CASSYDGYSGNTIYF. CDR3 DNA: TGTGCCAGCAGTTACGATGGCTACTCTGGAAACACCATATATTTT.